This passage covers 29 T cell receptor beta chains from one sample sequenced in a study of blood T cell repertoires in COVID-19. The protocol was immunoSEQ multiplex PCR, while the TCRdb copy is restricted to in-frame clones and leaves out a portion. Among 150,000 to 200,000 clones listed, about 93% were seen once. Sequencing used peripheral blood. Receptor source: a woman aged 45-65 years with acute or convalescent COVID-19.

In this sample, this clone turned up once. The V and J genes are TRBV7-9 and TRBJ2-7; 9 bases align to TRBD2. The V segment lost 4 bases and the J segment 1 base; nucleotides outside the gene matches: 14. CDR3 size: 18 residues. Germline V gene lookup returns CDR1 SEHNR and CDR2 FQNEAQ (reference sequence). The CDR3 loop reads CASSSRGSGGLHSYEQYF. The DNA of the CDR3 is TGTGCCAGCAGCTCCCGGGGTAGCGGGGGCCTTCATTCCTACGAGCAGTACTTC.

This chain uses TRBV7-2 with TRBJ2-7, with D perhaps matching TRBD2 (5 bases). The germline V gene encodes CDR1 SGHTA and CDR2 FQGNSA. The CDR3 is 13 residues long. Trimming took off 1 base at V and 7 bases at J, with 11 bases between the two ends. The CDR3 protein is CASSLGPSGEQYF. CDR3 in DNA: TGTGCCAGCAGCTTAGGGCCTTCGGGGGAGCAGTACTTC. The whole variable domain, remainder taken from reference TRBV7-2 and TRBJ2-7, is GAGVSQSPSNKVTEKGKDVELRCDPISGHTALYWYRQSLGQGLEFLIYFQGNSAPDKSGLPSDRFSAERTGGSVSTLTIQRTQQEDSAVYLCASSLGPSGEQYFGPGTRLTVT.

V gene TRBV28 combines with J gene TRBJ2-1; D is perhaps TRBD1 (5 bases). Germline V lookup: CDR1 MDHEN, CDR2 SYDVKM. CDR3 size: 14 residues. Trimming took 5 bases from V and 8 from J, leaving 16 bases between them. The CDR3 DNA reads as TGTGCCAGCAGTGTCAAGGGGCCCAGCGATGAGCAGTTCTTC. Amino acid sequence: CASSVKGPSDEQFF.

The rearrangement joins TRBV6-5 to TRBJ1-4; D is undetermined. Germline V CDR1 and CDR2: MNHEY, SVGAGI. The V and J ends lost 6 bases and 7 bases respectively, with 12 bases between them. There are 13 residues in the CDR3. The CDR3 sequence: CASSPLAGEKLFF. CDR3 sequence (DNA): TGTGCCAGCAGCCCCTTGGCGGGTGAAAAACTGTTTTTT.

The gene calls are TRBV6-5 and TRBJ1-4; TRBD1 matches at 9 bases. The CDR3 spans 14 residues. Germline trimming cut 5 bases from V and 8 bases from J; bases unmatched to any gene: 6. Germline CDR1 is MNHEY and CDR2 is SVGAGI. The CDR3: CASSLGQGREKLFF. The CDR3 coding sequence is TGTGCCAGCAGTCTAGGACAGGGGAGGGAAAAACTGTTTTTT.

V and J are TRBV30 and TRBJ2-1, with 7 bases that match TRBD2. Germline V gene data show CDR1 as GTSNPN and CDR2 as SVGIG (reference sequence). The junction had 7 bases not matched to a gene; V was cut back by 4 bases and J by 10 bases. The CDR3 has 12 amino acids. The CDR3 protein is CAWNLGGVEQFF. CDR3 DNA: TGTGCCTGGAACTTGGGAGGGGTCGAGCAGTTCTTC.

The gene calls are TRBV21-1 and TRBJ1-4. TRBV21-1 is described as a pseudogene. The CDR3 is 16 amino acids. This chain's CDR3 is CASSKGVSGPNEKLFF. Written as DNA, the CDR3 is TGTGCCAGCAGCAAAGGAGTCAGCGGCCCTAATGAAAAACTGTTTTTT.

Details on this clone: The junction shows a germline mismatch at one end, possibly a read error. In DNA form, the CDR3 reads TGTGCCAGCAGGTTGAACAGGGGCCATTTT. It translates to CASRLNRGHF. The V gene is TRBV5-6, the J gene TRBJ1-3, with 7 positions matching TRBD1. Germline V gene data show CDR1 as SGHDT and CDR2 as YYEEEE. This CDR3 comprises 10 residues.

The chain uses TRBV5-5 and TRBJ1-5, with a weak D call TRBD1 (5 bases). The CDR3 is 14 residues long. Germline V gives CDR1 SGHKS, CDR2 YYEKEE (reference sequence). Trimming took 0 bases from V and 2 from J, leaving 6 bases between them. In DNA, the CDR3 is TGTGCCAGCAGCTTGGAACAGGGCAATCAGCCCCAGCATTTT. It is translated as CASSLEQGNQPQHF.

V and J are TRBV6-4 and TRBJ1-1; 7 bases fit TRBD1. V was pared by 10 bases and J by 1 base, with 6 bases of the junction left unmatched. The CDR3 has 13 amino acids. Per the germline V gene, CDR1 is MRHNA and CDR2 is SNTAGT. CDR3 nucleotides: TGTGCCACCTCACAGGGGCGGAACACTGAAGCTTTCTTT. This codes for CATSQGRNTEAFF.

The rearrangement links TRBV7-9 to TRBJ2-2, with TRBD2 matching over 9 bases. V shed 0 bases and J 6 bases; nucleotides not matched to a gene: 8. From germline, CDR1 is SEHNR and CDR2 FQNEAQ (reference sequence). CDR3 size: 17 residues. The CDR3 region is CASSLALRGGLAGELFF. In nucleotides, the CDR3 is TGTGCCAGCAGCTTAGCTCTGCGGGGGGGCCTCGCCGGGGAGCTGTTTTTT.

The chain uses TRBV7-9 and TRBJ2-5; the match to TRBD2 covers 7 bases. V gave up 1 base and J gave up 7 bases; unmatched junction bases: 18. CDR1 SEHNR and CDR2 FQNEAQ come from the germline V gene (reference sequence). The CDR3 has 18 amino acids. CDR3 sequence (DNA): TGTGCCAGCAGCTTAGGGTGGATGAACAGAGGGGAGGGATGGACCCAGTACTTC. Its translation: CASSLGWMNRGEGWTQYF. The whole variable domain, remainder taken from reference TRBV7-9 and TRBJ2-5, is DTGVSQNPRHKITKRGQNVTFRCDPISEHNRLYWYRQTLGQGPEFLTYFQNEAQLEKSRLLSDRFSAERPKGSFSTLEIQRTEQGDSAMYLCASSLGWMNRGEGWTQYFGPGTRLLVL.

The genes are TRBV3-1 (or the pseudogene TRBV3-2) and TRBJ2-3; D perhaps matches TRBD2 (6 bases). With 4 bases removed from V and 2 bases from J, the gap between germline ends came to 25 bases. CDR3 length: 19 residues. CDR1 and CDR2 from the germline V gene are LGHDT and YNNKEL (reference sequence). CDR3 nucleotide sequence: TGTGCCAGCAGCCCTAAACCGCTCCCATTGGGGGGTTTCACAGATACGCAGTATTTT. Translated: CASSPKPLPLGGFTDTQYF.

The gene calls are TRBV18 and TRBJ1-3; a weak D match, TRBD1 (6 bases). Germline loops: CDR1 KGHSH, CDR2 LQKENI. V lost 8 bases and J lost 0, with 20 bases in between. The CDR3 loop spans 17 amino acids. CDR3 sequence reads: CASRSDITGISGNTIYF. The CDR3 nucleotides read TGTGCCAGCCGATCGGATATTACAGGGATCTCTGGAAACACCATATATTTT.

CDR3 nucleotides: TGTGCCAGCAGTCGTTCCGCTAACTATGGCTACACCTTC. Translation: CASSRSANYGYTF. The V call is TRBV28, the J call TRBJ1-2; no reliable D call. There are 13 residues in the CDR3. Germline CDR1 is MDHEN and CDR2 is SYDVKM. Trimming removed 5 bases at V and 0 bases at J, with 7 bases between.

The gene calls are TRBV28 and TRBJ1-2; D gene ambiguous. Trimming left V 4 bases short and J 4 bases short, with 4 bases between. The CDR3 runs 11 residues. Germline V lookup: CDR1 MDHEN, CDR2 SYDVKM. CDR3 protein: CASSSVYGYTF. The CDR3 bases are TGTGCCAGCAGTTCAGTCTATGGCTACACCTTC.

The CDR3 region has the DNA TGTGCCAGCAGTCCGACTAGCGGGAGTATAGATGAGCAGTTCTTC. It translates to CASSPTSGSIDEQFF. J is TRBJ2-1 and V is TRBV27; 12 nucleotides line up with TRBD2. The germline CDR1 and CDR2 sequences are MNHEY and SMNVEV (reference sequence). This CDR3 is built from 15 residues. The ends lost 5 bases at V and 8 bases at J; junction bases unmatched: 7.

The chain is built from TRBV7-6 and TRBJ2-1; 7 bases fit TRBD2. This CDR3 has 15 amino acids. With 5 bases clipped from V and 5 bases from J, the junction kept 9 bases outside the gene matches. Germline values: CDR1 SGHVS, CDR2 FNYEAQ. CDR3 region: CASSQGSGANNEQFF. The CDR3 DNA reads as TGTGCCAGCAGCCAAGGGAGCGGGGCCAACAATGAGCAGTTCTTC. The full variable domain, with the rest looked up from reference TRBV7-6 and TRBJ2-1, is GAGVSQSPRYKVTKRGQDVALRCDPISGHVSLYWYRQALGQGPEFLTYFNYEAQQDKSGLPNDRFSAERPEGSISTLTIQRTEQRDSAMYRCASSQGSGANNEQFFGPGTRLTVL.

This chain links TRBV19 with TRBJ2-1; D call uncertain. Trimming cost V 5 bases and J 0 bases, with 11 bases left between them. There are 15 residues in the CDR3. Germline assignment: CDR1 LNHDA and CDR2 SQIVND (reference sequence). The CDR3 bases are TGTGCCAGTAGTCTAACAGTTAGCTCCTACAATGAGCAGTTCTTC. It is translated as CASSLTVSSYNEQFF.

The table lists this clone with a count of one. The gene calls are TRBV3-1 (or the pseudogene TRBV3-2) and TRBJ1-3; D not certain. Germline loops: CDR1 LGHDT, CDR2 YNNKEL (reference sequence). The V end was cut by 2 bases, the J end by 0 bases, with 2 bases between. The CDR3 length is 13 residues. CDR3 DNA sequence: TGTGCCAGCAGCCAACGCTCTGGAAACACCATATATTTT. This sequence encodes CASSQRSGNTIYF.

The J gene is TRBJ2-5, the V gene TRBV10-3; 12 bases line up with TRBD1. In germline, CDR1 is ENHRY, CDR2 SYGVKD. The CDR3 runs 16 residues. Trimming removed 3 bases from V and 2 bases from J; junction bases left unmatched: 4. The CDR3 spells CAISDRDRGQQETQYF. The CDR3 nucleotides are TGTGCCATCAGTGATAGGGACAGGGGGCAACAAGAGACCCAGTACTTC.

The CDR3 loop reads CATSDKQHYEQYF. Here the CDR3 DNA reads TGTGCCACCAGTGACAAACAGCATTACGAGCAGTACTTC. This rearrangement joins TRBV24-1 to TRBJ2-7; no firm D call. The length of the CDR3 is 13 residues. Germline V gene data show CDR1 as KGHDR and CDR2 as SFDVKD. Trimming cost V 4 bases and J 4 bases, with 10 bases left between them.

The rearrangement links TRBV2 to TRBJ1-2; D not resolved. Trimming left V 2 bases short and J 7 bases short, with 11 bases between. Germline CDR1 is SNHLY and CDR2 is FYNNEI. This CDR3 region has 13 residues. The DNA of the CDR3 is TGTGCCAGCAGTGAAAATAAGGGAGTTGGCTACACCTTC. It specifies CASSENKGVGYTF. Full variable domain (missing parts from reference TRBV2 and TRBJ1-2): EPEVTQTPSHQVTQMGQEVILRCVPISNHLYFYWYRQILGQKVEFLVSFYNNEISEKSEIFDDQFSVERPDGSNFTLKIRSTKLEDSAMYFCASSENKGVGYTFGSGTRLTVV.

This chain uses TRBV12-3 or TRBV12-4 with TRBJ1-1; the D gene is possibly TRBD1 (6 bases). This CDR3 is 13 amino acids long. Trimming took 10 bases from V and 0 from J, leaving 12 bases between them. The CDR3 DNA sequence: TGTGCCACCAGACAGGACATGAACACTGAAGCTTTCTTT. Its translation: CATRQDMNTEAFF.

This sequence joins TRBV7-9 and TRBJ1-2; 8 bases fit TRBD1. The CDR3 has 15 amino acids. V gave up 5 bases and J gave up 4 bases; unmatched junction bases: 9. The germline gives CDR1 SEHNR, CDR2 FQNEAQ (reference sequence). The CDR3 DNA is TGTGCCAGCAGCACCAGGACAGGGAGAACCTATGGCTACACCTTC. It translates to CASSTRTGRTYGYTF.

The chain combines TRBV7-4 with TRBJ1-5, with a possible D match to TRBD1 (5 bases). This CDR3 region has 16 residues. The V end was cut by 4 bases, the J end by 0 bases, with 13 bases between. Germline V gene data show CDR1 as SGHVT and CDR2 as SQSDAQ. This CDR3 is CASSCARVGSNQPQHF. In DNA, the CDR3 is TGTGCCAGCAGCTGTGCCAGGGTGGGTAGCAATCAGCCCCAGCATTTT.

V is TRBV3-1 (or the pseudogene TRBV3-2) and J is TRBJ1-5, with TRBD1 identical over 10 bases. Trimming at V came to 1 base and at J to 4 bases, leaving 4 bases not matched to a gene. CDR1 is LGHDT and CDR2 is YNNKEL in the germline V gene (reference sequence). The CDR3 totals 16 residues. The CDR3 loop reads CASSQAGTGVNQPQHF. The CDR3 DNA follows: TGTGCCAGCAGCCAAGCCGGGACAGGGGTAAATCAGCCCCAGCATTTT.

J is TRBJ2-1 and V is TRBV4-3; possibly TRBD1 for D (6 bases). V dropped 1 base and J dropped 5 bases, with 15 bases sitting between them. This CDR3 is 16 amino acids long. Germline assignment: CDR1 LGHNA and CDR2 YSLEER. For the CDR3, the DNA is TGCGCCAGCAGCCAAGGGGGACACCCCTTCGACAATGAGCAGTTCTTC. Translated, it gives CASSQGGHPFDNEQFF.

The chain couples TRBV13 to TRBJ2-3, with 10 bases that match TRBD2. This CDR3 is 15 amino acids long. The V and J ends lost 2 bases and 2 bases, in that order; junction bases with no gene match: 1. Germline values: CDR1 PRHDT, CDR2 FYEKMQ (reference sequence). CDR3 region: CASSLSGGATDTQYF. The CDR3 coding sequence is TGTGCCAGCAGCTTAAGCGGGGGGGCCACAGATACGCAGTATTTT.